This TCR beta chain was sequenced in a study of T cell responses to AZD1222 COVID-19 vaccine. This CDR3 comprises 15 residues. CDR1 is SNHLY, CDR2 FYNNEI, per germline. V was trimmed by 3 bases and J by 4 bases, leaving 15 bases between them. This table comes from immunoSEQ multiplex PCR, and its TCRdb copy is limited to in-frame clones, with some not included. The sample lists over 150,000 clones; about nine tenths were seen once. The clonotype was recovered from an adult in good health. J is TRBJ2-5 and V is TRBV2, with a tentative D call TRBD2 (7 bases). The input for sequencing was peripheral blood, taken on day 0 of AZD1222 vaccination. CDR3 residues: CASSDESGGGETQYF. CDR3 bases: TGTGCCAGCAGTGACGAGTCGGGGGGCGGAGAGACCCAGTACTTC.